This entry describes one T cell receptor (beta chain). Generated by immunoSEQ multiplex PCR, the TCRdb table keeps only in-frame clones and is missing some. The sample holds 45,000 to 55,000 clones, approximately 70% seen once. The data were taken from a study of STAT5B mutations in CD4+ large granular lymphocyte leukemia. Trimming stripped 5 bases from V and 0 bases from J, with 11 bases between. This CDR3 comprises 15 residues. Germline lookup yields CDR1 SGHVS and CDR2 FQNEAQ. The sequenced material came from CD4+ T cells from blood buffy coats. This chain connects TRBV7-8 to TRBJ2-1; D is undetermined. The receptor was isolated from a human donor in good health. The CDR3 DNA sequence: TGTGCCAGCAGCCCCACTTCCCTCTCCTACAATGAGCAGTTCTTC. Its protein product is CASSPTSLSYNEQFF.